Listed below are T cell receptor beta chains from one sample, sequenced in a study of T cells in Graves' hyperthyroidism and ophthalmopathy. TCRdb redid the calling of the multiplex PCR reads with MiXCR, one entry per CDR3 protein. The profile shows around 200,000 distinct CDR3 sequences, about 17% of them singletons. The material sequenced was blood. The receptors derive from a man aged 35-49 years with Graves' hyperthyroidism. The conserved cysteine and the conserved F or W are not part of the CDR3 here. The order of the fields is clone size, V gene, J gene, CDR3 protein. The size entry is marked missing in some rows and otherwise reads once, few, many or a size class.

abundance: .; v_gene: TRBV7-2; j_gene: TRBJ1-4; CDR3aa: ASSSRGGARGEKLF
abundance: many; v_gene: TRBV4-1; j_gene: TRBJ2-7; CDR3aa: ASSQDRDGYEQY
abundance: many; v_gene: TRBV2; j_gene: TRBJ2-1; CDR3aa: ASTGMDRPYNEQF
abundance: many; v_gene: TRBV18; j_gene: TRBJ1-1; CDR3aa: ASSSTGKNTEAF
abundance: few; v_gene: TRBV4-2; j_gene: TRBJ1-2; CDR3aa: ASSQDNGQGVGGYT
abundance: many; v_gene: TRBV18; j_gene: TRBJ2-7; CDR3aa: ASSPRGEYEQY
abundance: many; v_gene: TRBV28; j_gene: TRBJ2-7; CDR3aa: ASSNVGPYEQY
abundance: many; v_gene: TRBV6-1; j_gene: TRBJ2-7; CDR3aa: ASSPRRIGYEQY
abundance: .; v_gene: TRBV7-2; j_gene: TRBJ2-4; CDR3aa: ASSLVLNIQY
abundance: .; v_gene: TRBV6-1; j_gene: TRBJ1-5; CDR3aa: ASRRTGGHQPQH
abundance: many; v_gene: TRBV20-1; j_gene: TRBJ2-3; CDR3aa: SAGQTDTQY
abundance: many; v_gene: TRBV24-1; j_gene: TRBJ2-1; CDR3aa: ATSDLSEQF
abundance: many; v_gene: TRBV7-8; j_gene: TRBJ1-2; CDR3aa: ASSLEAGPST
abundance: .; v_gene: TRBV7-2; j_gene: TRBJ2-5; CDR3aa: AGALGPTETQY
abundance: many; v_gene: TRBV20-1; j_gene: TRBJ2-1; CDR3aa: SARMGTAYNEQF
abundance: few; v_gene: TRBV15; j_gene: TRBJ1-4; CDR3aa: ATSREGQGGEKPF
abundance: once; v_gene: TRBV12-3/TRBV12-4; j_gene: TRBJ2-7; CDR3aa: ASSPTDRLRFYEQY
abundance: few; v_gene: TRBV19; j_gene: TRBJ2-1; CDR3aa: ASEGAYNEQF
abundance: .; v_gene: TRBV20-1; j_gene: TRBJ1-2; CDR3aa: SAPQKGQGGYGYT
abundance: many; v_gene: TRBV27; j_gene: TRBJ2-3; CDR3aa: ASSLSGDTQY
abundance: many; v_gene: TRBV5-6; j_gene: TRBJ2-5; CDR3aa: ASSLAGGSQETQY
abundance: .; v_gene: TRBV5-4; j_gene: TRBJ2-5; CDR3aa: ASSSGQREETQY
abundance: few; v_gene: TRBV20-1; j_gene: TRBJ1-5; CDR3aa: SARSGLAPAGNQPQH
abundance: many; v_gene: TRBV7-9; j_gene: TRBJ1-2; CDR3aa: ASSLGQVYGYT
abundance: many; v_gene: TRBV20-1; j_gene: TRBJ1-1; CDR3aa: SSRHEAF